These 17 T cell receptor beta chains were all obtained from the same sample, sequenced in a study of beta chain features in type 1 diabetes. Expressed TCRB transcripts were sequenced because the isolated RNA had all been reverse transcribed beforehand. The data were produced by immunoSEQ multiplex PCR, yet TCRdb's version contains in-frame clones alone and is incomplete. This sample yields some 900,000 clones, of which 15% to 20% are seen a single time; around 0.02% belongs to the top ten. What was sequenced was naive CD4+ T cells from blood. The receptors here all came from a woman aged 18 to 35 in good health.

The chain employs TRBV23-1 and TRBJ2-3, with TRBD2 matching 11 bases. TRBV23-1 is labeled an ORF, and its function is uncertain. The CDR3 totals 20 residues. V shed 2 bases, J shed 0 bases, and the junction held 13 bases outside the gene matches. This chain's CDR3 is CASSQTLRTTSGASTDTQYF. The CDR3 DNA reads as TGCGCCAGCAGTCAAACACTCCGCACGACTAGCGGGGCTAGCACAGATACGCAGTATTTT.

V is TRBV5-5 and J is TRBJ2-1, with 7 bases fitting TRBD2. The CDR3 has 16 residues. Per the germline V gene, CDR1 is SGHKS and CDR2 is YYEKEE (reference sequence). Trimming cost V 0 bases and J 6 bases; bases outside gene matches: 9. CDR3 nucleotide sequence: TGTGCCAGCAGCTTGGTAGGGGCTAGCGGAGGCAATGAGCAGTTCTTC. It encodes CASSLVGASGGNEQFF.

This clone has just a few counts. The chain couples TRBV5-6 to TRBJ2-5, with D possibly TRBD1 on 7 matching bases. Per the germline V gene, CDR1 is SGHDT and CDR2 is YYEEEE. V lost 1 base and J lost 4, with 17 bases in between. The CDR3 loop spans 16 amino acids. The CDR3 protein is CASSLFRQGGRETQYF. The CDR3 DNA sequence: TGTGCCAGCAGCTTGTTTCGGCAGGGGGGAAGAGAGACCCAGTACTTC.

This clone was picked up a small number of times. An end of the junction differs from the germline gene, which may be a read error. The rearrangement uses TRBV28 and TRBJ2-3; 11 bases line up with TRBD2. This CDR3 contains 15 residues. Germline V lookup: CDR1 MDHEN, CDR2 SYDVKM. The CDR3 protein is CASSFSGRATYTQYF. The CDR3 DNA sequence: TGTGCCAGCAGTTTTAGCGGGAGGGCCACATATACGCAGTATTTT.

This clone was counted only a few times. The rearrangement uses TRBV6-6 and TRBJ2-7; 7 bases line up with TRBD2. The J segment lost 13 bases and the V segment lost 7 bases, leaving 13 bases of the junction unmatched. Germline V lookup: CDR1 MNHNY, CDR2 SVGAGI (reference sequence). CDR3 length: 12 amino acids. The CDR3 spells CASMATSEPTYF. CDR3 coding DNA: TGTGCCAGCATGGCAACTAGCGAACCGACCTACTTC.

The chain couples TRBV11-3 to TRBJ2-1, with D unresolved. The CDR3 runs 13 residues. Deletions cut 1 base from V and 5 bases from J, with 6 bases between. CDR1 SGHNT and CDR2 YENEEA come from the germline V gene. CDR3 DNA sequence: TGTGCCAGCAGCTTAGTGGGAAACAATGAGCAGTTCTTC. Translated, it gives CASSLVGNNEQFF.

The chain has TRBV5-8 and TRBJ2-3; maybe TRBD2 (5 bases). CDR1 and CDR2 (germline): SGHTS, YDEGEE. V gave up 2 bases and J gave up 8 bases, with 9 bases separating them. The CDR3 has 12 amino acids. The CDR3 nucleotides read TGTGCCAGCAGCTTTTCCAGCGGTACGCAGTATTTT. It translates to CASSFSSGTQYF.

The table lists this clone with a few counts. The rearrangement uses TRBV6-6 and TRBJ2-3, with TRBD1 matching over 9 bases. Germline CDR1 is MNHNY and CDR2 is SVGAGI (reference sequence). The CDR3 contains 13 residues. V shed 7 bases, J shed 3 bases, and the junction held 2 bases outside the gene matches. The CDR3 region has the DNA TGTGCCAGCACGGACAGGGGAACAGATACGCAGTATTTT. Its protein is CASTDRGTDTQYF.

The sample holds a few counts of this clone. V usage is TRBV10-3 and J usage is TRBJ2-3; the D is unclear. The CDR3 has 14 amino acids. Between the trimmed V and J ends, which lost 8 bases and 0 bases, there was a span of 12 bases. CDR1 is ENHRY and CDR2 is SYGVKD in the germline V gene. The CDR3 DNA sequence: TGTGCCATCGGGATAGTTACCAGCACAGATACGCAGTATTTT. This encodes CAIGIVTSTDTQYF.

The chain uses TRBV29-1 and TRBJ2-1; the D is unclear. The CDR3 is made up of 12 amino acids. The germline gives CDR1 SQVTM, CDR2 ANQGSEA. Trimming left V 3 bases short and J 5 bases short, with 8 bases between. The CDR3 region has the DNA TGCAGCGTTGACCGCCGGGACAATGAGCAGTTCTTC. This translates into CSVDRRDNEQFF.

The CDR3 region is CASSIGGGYTF. The CDR3 DNA follows: TGTGCCAGTAGTATTGGCGGAGGCTACACCTTC. The V call is TRBV19, the J call TRBJ1-2; the D is unclear. The CDR3 is made up of 11 amino acids. Germline V gene sequence: CDR1 LNHDA, CDR2 SQIVND (reference sequence). Trimming removed 3 bases at V and 8 bases at J, with 7 bases between. Complete variable domain (other parts from reference TRBV19 and TRBJ1-2): DGGITQSPKYLFRKEGQNVTLSCEQNLNHDAMYWYRQDPGQGLRLIYYSQIVNDFQKGDIAEGYSVSREKKESFPLTVTSAQKNPTAFYLCASSIGGGYTFGSGTRLTVV.

The chain is built from TRBV28 and TRBJ2-7; 10 bases align to TRBD2. The CDR3 is 15 residues long. Trimming at V came to 6 bases and at J to 2 bases, leaving 7 bases not matched to a gene. Germline assignment: CDR1 MDHEN and CDR2 SYDVKM. This CDR3 reads CASSRASGGTYEQYF. The CDR3 nucleotides are TGTGCCAGCAGCCGCGCTAGCGGGGGTACCTACGAGCAGTACTTC.

This clone was seen more than once but under ten times. This sequence joins TRBV7-3 and TRBJ2-1, with TRBD2 identical over 7 bases. The germline V gene has CDR1 SGHTA and CDR2 FQGTGA. J gave up 5 bases and V 5 bases, and 3 bases lay outside the gene matches. The CDR3 spans 13 residues. CDR3: CASSETSDNEQFF. CDR3 sequence (DNA): TGTGCCAGCAGCGAAACTAGCGACAATGAGCAGTTCTTC.

This clone was recorded a few times. V and J are TRBV7-2 and TRBJ1-1, with TRBD1 as a possible D gene (6 bases). Germline V CDR1 and CDR2: SGHTA, FQGNSA. Between the trimmed V and J ends, which lost 4 bases and 4 bases, there was a span of 10 bases. The CDR3 extends over 13 amino acids. CDR3 in amino acids: CASSSQGTTEAFF. In DNA form, the CDR3 reads TGTGCCAGCAGCTCCCAGGGGACCACTGAAGCTTTCTTT.

This clone was found a few times. This chain uses TRBV7-6 with TRBJ2-4; TRBD2 matches at 9 bases. Germline V gene data show CDR1 as SGHVS and CDR2 as FNYEAQ. J was trimmed by 0 bases and V by 5 bases; bases with no gene match: 8. CDR3 length equals 17 residues. CDR3 nucleotide sequence: TGTGCCAGCAGCGACACGCTAGCGGGACTAGCCAAAAACATTCAGTACTTC. It codes for CASSDTLAGLAKNIQYF. Supplemented by reference TRBV7-6 and TRBJ2-4, the full variable domain reads GAGVSQSPRYKVTKRGQDVALRCDPISGHVSLYWYRQALGQGPEFLTYFNYEAQQDKSGLPNDRFSAERPEGSISTLTIQRTEQRDSAMYRCASSDTLAGLAKNIQYFGAGTRLSVL.

The gene calls are TRBV5-6 and TRBJ1-4, with D unresolved. V was shortened by 2 bases and J by 8 bases, with 13 bases between the two germline ends. Germline CDR1 reads SGHDT; CDR2 reads YYEEEE. This CDR3 spans 14 amino acids. The CDR3 DNA follows: TGTGCCAGCAGCTTAAGCAATATGGACGAAAAACTGTTTTTT. Its translation: CASSLSNMDEKLFF.

A few counts support this clone. The chain combines TRBV7-2 with TRBJ2-1, with 8 bases fitting TRBD2. Unmatched junction bases numbered 7, after V lost 4 bases and J lost 8 bases. In germline, CDR1 is SGHTA, CDR2 FQGNSA. CDR3 length equals 14 residues. The CDR3 here is CASSSQRESHEQFF. CDR3 in DNA: TGTGCCAGCAGCTCCCAGCGGGAGTCCCATGAGCAGTTCTTC.